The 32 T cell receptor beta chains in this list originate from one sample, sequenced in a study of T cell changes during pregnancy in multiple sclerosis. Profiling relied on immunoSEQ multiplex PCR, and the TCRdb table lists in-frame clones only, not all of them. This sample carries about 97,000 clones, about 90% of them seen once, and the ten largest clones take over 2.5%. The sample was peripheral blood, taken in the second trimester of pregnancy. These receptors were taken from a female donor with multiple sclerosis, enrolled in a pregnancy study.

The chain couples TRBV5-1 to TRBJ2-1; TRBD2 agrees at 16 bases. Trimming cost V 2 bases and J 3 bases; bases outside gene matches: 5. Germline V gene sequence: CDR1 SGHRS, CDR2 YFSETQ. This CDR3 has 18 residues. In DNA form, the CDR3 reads TGCGCCAGCAGCTTTGGGACTAGCGGGAGGGGGGGCTACAATGAGCAGTTCTTC. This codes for CASSFGTSGRGGYNEQFF.

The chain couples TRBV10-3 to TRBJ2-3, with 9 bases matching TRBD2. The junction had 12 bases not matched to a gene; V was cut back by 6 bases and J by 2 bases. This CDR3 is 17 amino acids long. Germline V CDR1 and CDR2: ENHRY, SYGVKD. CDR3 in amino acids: CAISRSLAGADTDTQYF. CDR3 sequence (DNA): TGTGCCATCAGCAGATCTTTAGCGGGAGCCGACACAGATACGCAGTATTTT.

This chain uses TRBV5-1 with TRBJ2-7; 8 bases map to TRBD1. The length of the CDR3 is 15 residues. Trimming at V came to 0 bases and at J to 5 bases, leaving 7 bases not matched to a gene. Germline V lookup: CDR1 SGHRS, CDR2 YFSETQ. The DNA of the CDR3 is TGCGCCAGCAGCTTGGTCGGACAGGGAACTAACGAGCAGTACTTC. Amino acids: CASSLVGQGTNEQYF.

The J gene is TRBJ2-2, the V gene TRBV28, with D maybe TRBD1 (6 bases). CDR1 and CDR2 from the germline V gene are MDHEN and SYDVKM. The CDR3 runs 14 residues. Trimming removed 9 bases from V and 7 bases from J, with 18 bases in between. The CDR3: CASNPQGLGGELFF. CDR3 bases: TGTGCCAGTAACCCCCAGGGGTTGGGCGGGGAGCTGTTTTTT.

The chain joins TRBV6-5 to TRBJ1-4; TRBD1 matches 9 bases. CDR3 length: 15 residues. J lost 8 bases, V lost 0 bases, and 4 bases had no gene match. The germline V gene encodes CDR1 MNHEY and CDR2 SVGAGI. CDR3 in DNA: TGTGCCAGCAGTTACTCCACAGGGGGCGCAGAAAAACTGTTTTTT. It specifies CASSYSTGGAEKLFF.

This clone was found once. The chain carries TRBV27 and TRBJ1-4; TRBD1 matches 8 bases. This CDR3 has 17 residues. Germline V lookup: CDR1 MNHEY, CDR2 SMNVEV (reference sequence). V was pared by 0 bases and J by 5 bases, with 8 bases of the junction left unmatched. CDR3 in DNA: TGTGCCAGCAGTTTATCCCCGGACAGGGTTCCCAATGAAAAACTGTTTTTT. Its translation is CASSLSPDRVPNEKLFF.

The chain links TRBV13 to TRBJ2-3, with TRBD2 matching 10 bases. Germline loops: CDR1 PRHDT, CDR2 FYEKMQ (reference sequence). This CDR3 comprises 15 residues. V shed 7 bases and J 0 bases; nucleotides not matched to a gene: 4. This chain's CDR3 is CASILLAGSTDTQYF. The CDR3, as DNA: TGTGCCAGCATCCTACTAGCGGGAAGCACAGATACGCAGTATTTT.

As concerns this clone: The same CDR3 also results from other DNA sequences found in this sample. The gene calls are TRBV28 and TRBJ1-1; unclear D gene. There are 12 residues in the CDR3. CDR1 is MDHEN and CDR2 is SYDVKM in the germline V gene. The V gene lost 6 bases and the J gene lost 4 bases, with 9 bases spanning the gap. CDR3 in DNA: TGTGCCAGCAGCCTAAGAGGCACTGAAGCTTTCTTT. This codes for CASSLRGTEAFF. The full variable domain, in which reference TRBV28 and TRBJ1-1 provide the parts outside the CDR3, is DVKVTQSSRYLVKRTGEKVFLECVQDMDHENMFWYRQDPGLGLRLIYFSYDVKMKEKGDIPEGYSVSREKKERFSLILESASTNQTSMYLCASSLRGTEAFFGQGTRLTVV.

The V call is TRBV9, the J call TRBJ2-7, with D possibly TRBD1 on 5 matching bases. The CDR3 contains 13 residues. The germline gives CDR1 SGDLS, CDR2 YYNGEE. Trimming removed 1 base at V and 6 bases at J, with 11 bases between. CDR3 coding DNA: TGTGCCAGCAGCGTATCAGGGCCGGGCGAGCAGTACTTC. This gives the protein CASSVSGPGEQYF.

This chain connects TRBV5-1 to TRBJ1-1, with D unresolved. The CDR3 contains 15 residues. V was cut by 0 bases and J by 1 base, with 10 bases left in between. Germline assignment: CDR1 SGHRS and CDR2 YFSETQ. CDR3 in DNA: TGCGCCAGCAGCTTGGGGGCCGCAGGGAACACTGAAGCTTTCTTT. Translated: CASSLGAAGNTEAFF.

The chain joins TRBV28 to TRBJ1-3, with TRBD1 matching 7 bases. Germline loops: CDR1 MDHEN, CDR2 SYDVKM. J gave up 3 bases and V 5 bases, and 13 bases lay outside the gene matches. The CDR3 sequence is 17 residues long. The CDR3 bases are TGTGCCAGCAGTCCCCCTATCGGAGGGGGCGGTGGAAACACCATATATTTT. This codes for CASSPPIGGGGGNTIYF.

The CDR3 bases are TGTGCCAGCAGCCATCCAGGGGTGAGCGACTATGGCTACACCTTC. Protein sequence: CASSHPGVSDYGYTF. The rearrangement links TRBV11-1 to TRBJ1-2, with D perhaps matching TRBD1 (6 bases). CDR3 length equals 15 residues. Trimming took off 5 bases at V and 3 bases at J, with 16 bases between the two ends. Germline CDR1 and CDR2: SGHAT and FQDESV (reference sequence).

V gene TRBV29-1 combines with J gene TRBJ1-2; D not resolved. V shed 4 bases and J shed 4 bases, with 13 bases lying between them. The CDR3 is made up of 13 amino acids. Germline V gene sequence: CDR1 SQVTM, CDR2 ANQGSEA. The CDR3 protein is CSVAPETSYGYTF. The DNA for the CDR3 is TGCAGCGTTGCCCCGGAAACTAGCTATGGCTACACCTTC.

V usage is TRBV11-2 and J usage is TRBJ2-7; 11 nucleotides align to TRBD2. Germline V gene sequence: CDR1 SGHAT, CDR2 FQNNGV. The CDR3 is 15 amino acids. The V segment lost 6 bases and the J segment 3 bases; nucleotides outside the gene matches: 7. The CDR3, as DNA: TGTGCCAGCAGTTCACTAGCGGGAGTTGGCTACGAGCAGTACTTC. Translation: CASSSLAGVGYEQYF.

The CDR3 DNA follows: TGTGCCAGCAGCTTAGTGGCAGGGGGCGATCAGCCCCAGCATTTT. It encodes CASSLVAGGDQPQHF. This chain links TRBV7-8 with TRBJ1-5, with TRBD1 matching 8 bases. Trimming took 1 base from V and 5 from J; bases not matched to a gene: 4. The CDR3 is 15 residues long. In germline, CDR1 is SGHVS, CDR2 FQNEAQ.

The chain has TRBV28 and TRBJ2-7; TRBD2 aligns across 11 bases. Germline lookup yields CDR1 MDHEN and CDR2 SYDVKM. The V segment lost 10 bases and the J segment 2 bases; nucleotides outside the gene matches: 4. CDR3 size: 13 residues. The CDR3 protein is CATLAGGPYEQYF. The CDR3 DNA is TGTGCCACTCTAGCGGGAGGACCCTACGAGCAGTACTTC.

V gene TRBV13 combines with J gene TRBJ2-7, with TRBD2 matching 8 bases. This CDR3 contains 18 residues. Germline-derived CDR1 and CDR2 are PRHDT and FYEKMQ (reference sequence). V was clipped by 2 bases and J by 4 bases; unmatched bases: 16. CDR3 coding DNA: TGTGCCAGCAGCTTAATCGGGAGGGTGCAGGTAAAAGCATACGAGCAGTACTTC. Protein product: CASSLIGRVQVKAYEQYF.

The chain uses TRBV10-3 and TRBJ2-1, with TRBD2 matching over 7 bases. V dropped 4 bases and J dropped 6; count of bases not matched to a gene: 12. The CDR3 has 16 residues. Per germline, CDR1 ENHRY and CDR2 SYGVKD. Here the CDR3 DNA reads TGTGCCATCAGTGGGGGGGGACCACCTAGATCCAATGAGCAGTTCTTC. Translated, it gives CAISGGGPPRSNEQFF.

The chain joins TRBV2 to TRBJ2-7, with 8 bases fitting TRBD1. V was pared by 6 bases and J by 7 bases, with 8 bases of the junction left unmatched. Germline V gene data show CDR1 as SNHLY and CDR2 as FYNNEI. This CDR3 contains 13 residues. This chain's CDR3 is CASRGQVQGEQYF. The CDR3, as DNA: TGTGCCAGCAGGGGACAGGTCCAAGGGGAGCAGTACTTC.

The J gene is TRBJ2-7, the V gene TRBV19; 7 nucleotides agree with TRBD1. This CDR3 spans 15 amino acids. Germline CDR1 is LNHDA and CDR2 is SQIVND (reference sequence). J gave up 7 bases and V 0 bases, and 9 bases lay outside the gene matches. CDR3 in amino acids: CASSIDLRGHSEQYF. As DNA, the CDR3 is TGTGCCAGTAGTATAGATCTGAGGGGGCACAGTGAGCAGTACTTC.

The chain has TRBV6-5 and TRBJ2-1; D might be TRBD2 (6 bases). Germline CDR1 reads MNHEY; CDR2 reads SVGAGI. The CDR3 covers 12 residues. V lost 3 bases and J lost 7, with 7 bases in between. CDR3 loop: CASSYGGNEQFF. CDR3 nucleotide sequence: TGTGCCAGCAGTTATGGGGGGAATGAGCAGTTCTTC.

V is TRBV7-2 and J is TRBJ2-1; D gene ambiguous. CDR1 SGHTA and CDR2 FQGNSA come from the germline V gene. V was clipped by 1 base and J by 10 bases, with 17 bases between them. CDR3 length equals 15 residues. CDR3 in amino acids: CASSLGGTYVLEQFF. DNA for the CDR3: TGTGCCAGCAGCTTAGGAGGAACCTACGTCCTCGAGCAGTTCTTC.

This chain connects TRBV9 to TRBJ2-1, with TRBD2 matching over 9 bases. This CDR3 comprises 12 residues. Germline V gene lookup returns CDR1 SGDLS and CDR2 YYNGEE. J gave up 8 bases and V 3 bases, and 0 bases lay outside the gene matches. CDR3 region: CASSGTSDEQFF. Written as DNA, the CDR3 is TGTGCCAGCAGCGGGACTAGCGATGAGCAGTTCTTC. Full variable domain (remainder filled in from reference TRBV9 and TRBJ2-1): DSGVTQTPKHLITATGQRVTLRCSPRSGDLSVYWYQQSLDQGLQFLIQYYNGEERAKGNILERFSAQQFPDLHSELNLSSLELGDSALYFCASSGTSDEQFFGPGTRLTVL.

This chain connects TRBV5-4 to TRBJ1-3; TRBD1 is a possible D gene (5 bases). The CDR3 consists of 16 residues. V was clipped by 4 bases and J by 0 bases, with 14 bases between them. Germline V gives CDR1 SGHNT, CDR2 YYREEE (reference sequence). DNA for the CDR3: TGTGCCAGCAGCCAACCCCAGGGTAACTCTGGAAACACCATATATTTT. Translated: CASSQPQGNSGNTIYF. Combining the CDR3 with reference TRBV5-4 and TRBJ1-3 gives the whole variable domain ETGVTQSPTHLIKTRGQQVTLRCSSQSGHNTVSWYQQALGQGPQFIFQYYREEENGRGNFPPRFSGLQFPNYSSELNVNALELDDSALYLCASSQPQGNSGNTIYFGEGSWLTVV.

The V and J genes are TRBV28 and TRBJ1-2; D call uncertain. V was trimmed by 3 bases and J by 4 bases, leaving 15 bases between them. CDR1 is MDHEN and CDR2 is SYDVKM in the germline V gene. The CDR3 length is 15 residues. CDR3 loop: CASSFGGIGGYGYTF. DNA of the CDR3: TGTGCCAGCAGTTTTGGAGGGATCGGCGGCTATGGCTACACCTTC.

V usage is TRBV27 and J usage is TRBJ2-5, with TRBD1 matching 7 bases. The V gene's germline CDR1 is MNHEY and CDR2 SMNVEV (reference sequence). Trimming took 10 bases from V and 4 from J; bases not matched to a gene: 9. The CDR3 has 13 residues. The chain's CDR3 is CATGQALLETQYF. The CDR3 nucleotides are TGTGCCACTGGACAGGCTCTTCTAGAGACCCAGTACTTC.

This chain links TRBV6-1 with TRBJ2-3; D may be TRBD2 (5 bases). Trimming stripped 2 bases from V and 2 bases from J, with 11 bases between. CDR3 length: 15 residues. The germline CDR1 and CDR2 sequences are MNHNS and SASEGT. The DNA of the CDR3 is TGTGCCAGCAGTGAAAGGCGAGCGGCCACAGATACGCAGTATTTT. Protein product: CASSERRAATDTQYF.

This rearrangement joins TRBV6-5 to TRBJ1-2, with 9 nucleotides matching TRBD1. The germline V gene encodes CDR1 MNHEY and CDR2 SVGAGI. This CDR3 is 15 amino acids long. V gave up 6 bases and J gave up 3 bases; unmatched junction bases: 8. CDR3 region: CASSPSGTGHYGYTF. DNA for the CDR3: TGTGCCAGCAGCCCTTCCGGGACAGGGCACTATGGCTACACCTTC.

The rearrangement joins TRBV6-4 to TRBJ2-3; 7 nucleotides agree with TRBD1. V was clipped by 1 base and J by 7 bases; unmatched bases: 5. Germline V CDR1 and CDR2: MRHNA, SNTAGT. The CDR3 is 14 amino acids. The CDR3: CASSDWDRGHTQYF. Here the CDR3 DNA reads TGTGCCAGCAGTGACTGGGACAGAGGGCATACGCAGTATTTT.

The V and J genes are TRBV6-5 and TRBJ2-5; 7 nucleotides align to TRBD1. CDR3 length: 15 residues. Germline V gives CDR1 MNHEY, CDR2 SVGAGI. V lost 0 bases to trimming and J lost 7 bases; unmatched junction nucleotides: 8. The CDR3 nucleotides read TGTGCCAGCAGTTACTCGGGACAGTTAAGGGGGACCCAGTACTTC. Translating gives CASSYSGQLRGTQYF.

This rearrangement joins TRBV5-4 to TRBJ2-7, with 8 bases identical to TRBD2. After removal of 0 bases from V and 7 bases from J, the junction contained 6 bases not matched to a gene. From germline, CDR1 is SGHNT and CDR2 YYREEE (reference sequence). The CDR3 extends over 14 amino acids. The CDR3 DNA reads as TGTGCCAGCAGCTTGGTCGGGAGGGCCGGAGAGCAGTACTTC. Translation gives CASSLVGRAGEQYF.

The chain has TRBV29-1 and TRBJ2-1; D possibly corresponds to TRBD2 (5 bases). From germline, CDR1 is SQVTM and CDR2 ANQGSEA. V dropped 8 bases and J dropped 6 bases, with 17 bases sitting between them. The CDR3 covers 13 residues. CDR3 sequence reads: CSLCDGEPNEQFF. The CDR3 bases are TGCAGCTTATGCGACGGGGAACCCAATGAGCAGTTCTTC.